This is a list of T cell receptor beta chains from one sample in a study of blood T cell repertoires in COVID-19. Sequenced by immunoSEQ multiplex PCR; TCRdb stores in-frame clones only, minus some. Among over 150,000 clones listed, 65% to 90% were seen once. Sequenced sample: PBMCs or T cells enriched from blood (not recorded which). These receptors were taken from a man aged 35 to 55 who had recovered from COVID-19. Both conserved end residues are part of each CDR3. The D gene is left open where the match is weak. The size of a clone is reported for some rows only, either as once, few or many, or as a class for expanded clones.

TRBV5-1	TRBJ1-6	14	.	once	TGCGCCAGCAGCTTGCCGGGGGAGAGATCACCCCTCCACTTT	CASSLPGERSPLHF
TRBV18	TRBJ1-1	14	.	.	TGTGCCAGCTCACCCCCAGATCCGAACACTGAAGCTTTCTTT	CASSPPDPNTEAFF
TRBV23-1	TRBJ2-1	15	.	.	TGCGCCAGCAGTCCAAAGGACACCACCTACAATGAGCAGTTCTTC	CASSPKDTTYNEQFF
TRBV4-3	TRBJ1-3	18	TRBD1	.	TGCGCCAGCAGCCAAGGGACAGGGATCGGTTCGGGGGGAAACACCATATATTTT	CASSQGTGIGSGGNTIYF
TRBV13	TRBJ2-1	16	.	.	TGTGCCAGCAGCTTAGATGTAGCGAACTCCTACAATGAGCAGTTCTTC	CASSLDVANSYNEQFF
TRBV10-2	TRBJ2-5	13	.	once	TGCGCCAGCAGTGGGGGCGCTAAAGAGACCCAGTACTTC	CASSGGAKETQYF
TRBV5-5	TRBJ1-2	16	.	few	TGTGCCAGCAGCTTGGCTTCGGGGGACCTGTACTATGGCTACACCTTC	CASSLASGDLYYGYTF
TRBV2	TRBJ1-5	14	.	.	TGTGCCAGCAAATCATACAGGGGCAATCAGCCCCAGCATTTT	CASKSYRGNQPQHF
TRBV29-1	TRBJ1-2	13	.	.	TGCAGCGCTTCAGGGGCTTTTAACTATGGCTACACCTTC	CSASGAFNYGYTF
TRBV9	TRBJ1-2	15	.	.	TGTGCCAGCAGCGATAAGTTGTCGGGCAGGGCAAGCTACACCTTC	CASSDKLSGRASYTF
TRBV7-2	TRBJ1-2	14	TRBD1	.	TGTGCCAGCAGCTTAGAGGGGGCCAACTATGGCTACACCTTC	CASSLEGANYGYTF
TRBV20-1	TRBJ1-3	11	.	.	TGCAGTGCTACGGAGGGAAACACCATATATTTT	CSATEGNTIYF
TRBV6-5	TRBJ1-3	15	.	.	TGTGCCAGCAGACCACAGAGCCTCTCTGGAAACACCATATATTTT	CASRPQSLSGNTIYF
TRBV30	TRBJ2-2	14	.	.	TGTGCCTGGAGTGTTGTGGGAGGACACGGGGAGCTGTTTTTT	CAWSVVGGHGELFF
TRBV10-2	TRBJ2-5	17	TRBD1	.	TGCGCCAGCAGGGAGGCCCGCCGACAGGGGAGTGGAGAGACCCAGTACTTC	CASREARRQGSGETQYF
TRBV7-3	TRBJ2-2	13	.	.	TGTGCCAGCAGCAGACAGCACACCGGGGAGCTGTTTTTT	CASSRQHTGELFF
TRBV28	TRBJ1-1	13	.	.	TGTGCCAGCAGTTTAGGGGGGGGTACTGAAGCTTTCTTT	CASSLGGGTEAFF
TRBV4-3	TRBJ1-1	14	.	.	TGCGCCAGCAGCCAAGACAGGGTGGCCACTGAAGCTTTCTTT	CASSQDRVATEAFF
TRBV2	TRBJ2-1	13	TRBD2	.	TGTGCCAGCAGCGGGACTAGCGGGACCCAGCAGTTCTTC	CASSGTSGTQQFF
TRBV10-3	TRBJ2-1	14	.	.	TGTGCCATCAGGGGGGCGGGAGTACTCTATGAGCAGTTCTTC	CAIRGAGVLYEQFF
TRBV9	TRBJ1-2	14	TRBD1	.	TGTGCCAGCAGCTTTGGACAGGGGGTCTATGGCTACACCTTC	CASSFGQGVYGYTF
TRBV15	TRBJ1-4	18	TRBD1	.	TGTGCCACCAGCGGTGCGTCAGGGGGCGTTAGGGCTAATGAAAAACTGTTTTTT	CATSGASGGVRANEKLFF